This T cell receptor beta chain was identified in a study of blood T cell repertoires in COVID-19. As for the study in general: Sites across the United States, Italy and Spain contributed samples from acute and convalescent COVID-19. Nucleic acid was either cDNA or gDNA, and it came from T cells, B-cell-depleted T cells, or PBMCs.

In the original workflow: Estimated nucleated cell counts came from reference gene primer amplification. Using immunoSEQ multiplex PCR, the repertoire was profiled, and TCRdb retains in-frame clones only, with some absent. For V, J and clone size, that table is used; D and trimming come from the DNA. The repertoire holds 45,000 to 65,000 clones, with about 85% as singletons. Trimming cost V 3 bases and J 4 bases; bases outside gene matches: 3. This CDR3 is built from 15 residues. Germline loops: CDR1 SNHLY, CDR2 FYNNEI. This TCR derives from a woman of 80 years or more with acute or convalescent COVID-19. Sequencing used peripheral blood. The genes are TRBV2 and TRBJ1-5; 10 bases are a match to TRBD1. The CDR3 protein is CASSDTGQGNQPQHF. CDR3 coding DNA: TGTGCCAGCAGTGATACGGGACAGGGGAATCAGCCCCAGCATTTT. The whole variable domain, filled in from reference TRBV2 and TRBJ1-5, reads EPEVTQTPSHQVTQMGQEVILRCVPISNHLYFYWYRQILGQKVEFLVSFYNNEISEKSEIFDDQFSVERPDGSNFTLKIRSTKLEDSAMYFCASSDTGQGNQPQHFGDGTRLSIL.